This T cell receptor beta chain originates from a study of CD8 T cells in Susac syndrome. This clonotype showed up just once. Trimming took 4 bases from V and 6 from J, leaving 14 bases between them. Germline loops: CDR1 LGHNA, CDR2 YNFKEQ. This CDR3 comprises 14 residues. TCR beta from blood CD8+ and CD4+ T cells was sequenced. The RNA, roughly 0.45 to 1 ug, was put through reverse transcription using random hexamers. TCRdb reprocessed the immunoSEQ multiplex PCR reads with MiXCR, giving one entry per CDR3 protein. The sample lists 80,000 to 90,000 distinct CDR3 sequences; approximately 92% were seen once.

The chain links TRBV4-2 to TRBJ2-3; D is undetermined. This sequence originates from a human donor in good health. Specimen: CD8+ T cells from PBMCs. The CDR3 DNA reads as TGTGCCAGCAGCCCGGGCCCGAAACTGGATACGCAGTATTTT. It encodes CASSPGPKLDTQYF.